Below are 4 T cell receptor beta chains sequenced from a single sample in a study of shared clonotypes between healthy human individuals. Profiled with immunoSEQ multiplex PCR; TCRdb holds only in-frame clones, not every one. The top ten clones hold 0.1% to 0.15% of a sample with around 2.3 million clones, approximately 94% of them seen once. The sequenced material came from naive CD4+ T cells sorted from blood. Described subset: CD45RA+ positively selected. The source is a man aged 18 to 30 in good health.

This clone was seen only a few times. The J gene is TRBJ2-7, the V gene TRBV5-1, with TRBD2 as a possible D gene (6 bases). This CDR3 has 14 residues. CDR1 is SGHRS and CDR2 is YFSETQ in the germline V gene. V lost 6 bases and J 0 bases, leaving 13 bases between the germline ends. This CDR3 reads CASNAGGRSYEQYF. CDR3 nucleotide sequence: TGCGCCAGCAATGCCGGGGGACGCTCCTACGAGCAGTACTTC.

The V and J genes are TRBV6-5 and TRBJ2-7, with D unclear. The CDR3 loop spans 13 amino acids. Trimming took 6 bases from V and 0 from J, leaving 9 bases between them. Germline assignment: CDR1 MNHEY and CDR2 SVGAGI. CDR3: CASRAGRSYEQYF. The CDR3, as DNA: TGTGCCAGCAGGGCCGGCCGCTCCTACGAGCAGTACTTC.

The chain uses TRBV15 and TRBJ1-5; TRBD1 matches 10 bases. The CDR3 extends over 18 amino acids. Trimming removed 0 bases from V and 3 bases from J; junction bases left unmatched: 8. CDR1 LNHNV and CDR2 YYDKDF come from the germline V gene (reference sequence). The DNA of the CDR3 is TGTGCCACCAGCAGAGAACCGCCGGGACAGGGGTCCAATCAGCCCCAGCATTTT. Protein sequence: CATSREPPGQGSNQPQHF.

Here the CDR3 reads CASSHTSGSKSTYEQYF. In nucleotides, the CDR3 is TGCGCCAGCAGCCATACTAGCGGGAGTAAGTCTACCTACGAGCAGTACTTC. The genes are TRBV5-1 and TRBJ2-7, with 11 bases fitting TRBD2. Trimming at V came to 4 bases and at J to 2 bases, leaving 11 bases not matched to a gene. CDR3 length: 17 amino acids. The germline V gene encodes CDR1 SGHRS and CDR2 YFSETQ.